This T cell receptor beta chain emerged from a study of blood T cell repertoires in COVID-19. In the original analysis: Nucleated cell counts were estimated from reference gene primer amplification. Generated by immunoSEQ multiplex PCR, the TCRdb table keeps only in-frame clones and is missing some. V, J and clone size reflect that table, while D and trimming were determined from the DNA. This table holds around 200,000 clones, around 85% found once. The CDR3 is made up of 15 amino acids. The J segment lost 2 bases and the V segment lost 0 bases, leaving 4 bases of the junction unmatched. Germline assignment: CDR1 MGHRA and CDR2 YSYEKL.

Sequencing input: peripheral blood. This receptor was obtained from a woman aged 80 or over with acute or convalescent COVID-19. The chain recombines TRBV4-1 with TRBJ2-7, with TRBD2 identical over 7 bases. CDR3 nucleotide sequence: TGCGCCAGCAGCCAAGAACGCCTAGCGGCCTACGAGCAGTACTTC. This gives the protein CASSQERLAAYEQYF.